This T cell receptor (beta chain) was sequenced for a study of CD8 T cells in ankylosing spondylitis. TCRdb independently ran MiXCR on the 5' RACE reads; one entry per CDR3 protein. The sample contains 29,000 or so distinct CDR3 sequences, 5% to 5.5% of which appear only once. This clonotype was picked up many times. Its target is not known. The CDR3 is 16 residues long. Germline trimming cut 0 bases from V and 7 bases from J; bases unmatched to any gene: 7. Germline V CDR1 and CDR2: SGHRS, YFSETQ. General observations from the study: Earlier studies detected some motif variants in reactive arthritis synovial fluid and blood.

The gene calls are TRBV5-1 and TRBJ2-1, with 10 bases matching TRBD1. What was sequenced was blood, either unsorted or a sorted T cell fraction (not recorded which). This sequence was found in a female donor with ankylosing spondylitis or in good health (not recorded which). The CDR3 DNA follows: TGCGCCAGCAGCTTGGGTTGGGACAGGGGCGTAAATGAGCAGTTCTTC. This gives the protein CASSLGWDRGVNEQFF.